This is a list of T cell receptor beta chains from one sample in a study of blood T cell repertoires in COVID-19. The method was immunoSEQ multiplex PCR; TCRdb's version includes in-frame clones alone and lacks a portion of them. The table shows roughly 290,000 clones, with roughly 86% occurring only once. The specimen sequenced was peripheral blood. The source is a woman between 45 and 65 years old who had recovered from COVID-19. Each CDR3 is given with its conserved first and last residue. Each record gives: J gene, V gene, D gene, clone size, CDR3 DNA, CDR3 protein. A D gene is named only where the DNA matches it firmly. Not every row has a clone size; where given, it reads once, few, many or a size class.

J: TRBJ1-2
V: TRBV29-1
D: -
size: -
DNA: TGCAGCGTTGGGCAGGGCAAACGTGGCTACACCTTC
CDR3: CSVGQGKRGYTF

J: TRBJ1-2
V: TRBV29-1
D: -
size: -
DNA: TGCAGCGCCTCCTTTAACTATGGCTACACCTTC
CDR3: CSASFNYGYTF

J: TRBJ2-1
V: TRBV30
D: -
size: -
DNA: TGTGCCTGGAGAACCCCAGGCGCCTACAATGAGCAGTTCTTC
CDR3: CAWRTPGAYNEQFF

J: TRBJ2-7
V: TRBV28
D: TRBD1
size: -
DNA: TGTGCCAGCAGTTTAGCTTCCGGGACAGGGTGGGACGAGCAGTACTTC
CDR3: CASSLASGTGWDEQYF

J: TRBJ1-3
V: TRBV7-8
D: -
size: medium-sized
DNA: TGTGCCAGCAGCCGACAGACAGGTCCGGTGGGAAACACCATATATTTT
CDR3: CASSRQTGPVGNTIYF

J: TRBJ1-4
V: TRBV3-1/TRBV3-2
D: TRBD1
size: -
DNA: TGTGCCAGCAGCTCTGGACAGGGGAAGAATGAAAAACTGTTTTTT
CDR3: CASSSGQGKNEKLFF

J: TRBJ1-5
V: TRBV2
D: -
size: -
DNA: TGTGCCAGCAAGAACCAGGGGAATCAGCCCCAGCATTTT
CDR3: CASKNQGNQPQHF

J: TRBJ2-7
V: TRBV6-4
D: TRBD2
size: -
DNA: TGTGCCAGCAAGGCGACTAGCGGGGGGTACGAGCAGTACTTC
CDR3: CASKATSGGYEQYF

J: TRBJ2-7
V: TRBV11-2
D: TRBD1
size: -
DNA: TGTGCCAGCAGCTTAGATAATCGAGGGACAGGGGGCAGGTACGAGCAGTACTTC
CDR3: CASSLDNRGTGGRYEQYF

J: TRBJ2-7
V: TRBV10-3
D: TRBD1
size: few
DNA: TGTGCCATCAGTGAGTCCAGGACAGGGGTTAACTACGAGCAGTACTTC
CDR3: CAISESRTGVNYEQYF

J: TRBJ1-1
V: TRBV28
D: -
size: -
DNA: TGTGCCAGCAGTCGCCTAGGAGTGAACACTGAAGCTTTCTTT
CDR3: CASSRLGVNTEAFF

J: TRBJ2-2
V: TRBV16
D: TRBD1
size: -
DNA: TGTGCCAGCAGCCCTACAGGGGTCACCGGGGAGCTGTTTTTT
CDR3: CASSPTGVTGELFF

J: TRBJ1-2
V: TRBV6-6
D: -
size: -
DNA: TGTGCCACCACACAGGGTGTCGACTATGGCTACACCTTC
CDR3: CATTQGVDYGYTF